The sample holds many counts of the clone carrying this T cell receptor (beta chain). With iRepertoire HTBI primers and Arm-PCR of CDR3 regions, TCR beta libraries were built. TCRdb recomputed calls from the multiplex PCR reads with MiXCR, one row per CDR3 protein. This table has 550,000 to 700,000 distinct CDR3 sequences, about 15% appearing once. This record belongs to a study of regulatory T cells in long-lasting Graves disease. The time point: newly diagnosed GD, antithyroid drugs for less than 3 months. Extracted RNA from PBMCs served as the source of the TCR library. This CDR3 has 14 residues. V was clipped by 7 bases and J by 4 bases, with 14 bases between them. This same sample was also taken into another study, of T cells in Graves' hyperthyroidism and ophthalmopathy.

The sample in question was peripheral blood mononuclear cells (PBMCs), obtained at new diagnosis, from a patient treated with antithyroid drugs. The V call is TRBV12-3 or TRBV12-4, the J call TRBJ2-1; D ambiguous. The TCR originated in a man aged 18 to 30 with Graves disease. For the CDR3, the DNA is TGTGCCAGCACTCGCATGGGCCAATACAATGAGCAGTTCTTC. Its protein product is CASTRMGQYNEQFF.